Below are 22 T cell receptor beta chains sequenced from a single sample in a study of identical twins. TCRdb ran MiXCR on the 5' RACE reads and lists one entry per CDR3 protein. This table holds about 700,000 distinct CDR3 sequences, 8.6% found once. These same data were also listed under a study on yellow fever vaccine responses in identical twins.

The specimen sequenced was PBMCs. These receptors were taken from a woman under 30 in good health.

This clonotype has only a few counts. The chain links TRBV28 to TRBJ2-7; 9 positions match TRBD2. CDR3 length equals 19 residues. Per the germline V gene, CDR1 is MDHEN and CDR2 is SYDVKM. V gave up 7 bases and J gave up 2 bases; unmatched junction bases: 21. The CDR3 bases are TGTGCCAGCACTCTCCCTACCCGGGGCGCTAGCGGGGCAACCTACGAGCAGTACTTC. Protein product: CASTLPTRGASGATYEQYF.

This clonotype has more than one count but fewer than ten. This sequence joins TRBV12-3 or TRBV12-4 and TRBJ1-6, with no clear D. The CDR3 length is 14 residues. V lost 6 bases, J lost 0 bases, and 6 bases lay in between. The CDR3 here is CASSHSSYNSPLHF. CDR3 nucleotide sequence: TGTGCCAGCAGCCACAGCTCCTATAATTCACCCCTCCACTTT.

In this sample, this clonotype turned up many times. A read error may produce the germline difference seen at one junction end. The rearrangement joins TRBV5-1 to TRBJ2-3; D is ambiguous. This CDR3 is 12 amino acids long. Per germline, CDR1 SGHRS and CDR2 YFSETQ. The CDR3 sequence: CASSSNTDTQYF. As DNA, the CDR3 is TGTGCCAGCAGTTCCAACACAGATACGCAGTATTTT.

This clonotype was counted many times. V is TRBV12-3 or TRBV12-4 and J is TRBJ2-7; D gene ambiguous. The length of the CDR3 is 14 residues. V lost 3 bases, J lost 1 base, and 10 bases lay in between. Here the CDR3 reads CASSFIGPSYEQYF. CDR3 in DNA: TGTGCCAGCAGTTTTATCGGGCCTTCCTACGAGCAGTACTTC.

The table lists this clonotype with many counts. The rearrangement joins TRBV20-1 to TRBJ2-3; 7 nucleotides line up with TRBD2. The ends lost 4 bases at V and 0 bases at J; junction bases unmatched: 7. The CDR3 runs to 15 residues. The germline V gene has CDR1 DFQATT and CDR2 SNEGSKA (reference sequence). CDR3 region: CSAKTSWSSTDTQYF. In nucleotides, the CDR3 is TGCAGTGCTAAGACTAGCTGGTCTAGCACAGATACGCAGTATTTT.

This clonotype came up many times. This chain links TRBV12-3 or TRBV12-4 with TRBJ2-2; the D gene is possibly TRBD1 (6 bases). The CDR3 length is 15 residues. The V and J ends lost 2 bases and 6 bases respectively, with 13 bases between them. The CDR3 region has the DNA TGTGCCAGCAGTTTACAGGGGCCCTATTCCGGGGAGCTGTTTTTT. Translating it yields CASSLQGPYSGELFF.

This clonotype was detected ten times or more. The chain joins TRBV29-1 to TRBJ2-7; TRBD2 matches 11 bases. The J segment lost 3 bases and the V segment lost 6 bases, leaving 7 bases of the junction unmatched. The germline V gene encodes CDR1 SQVTM and CDR2 ANQGSEA. CDR3 length: 14 residues. The CDR3 loop reads CSVTGTSGNYEQYF. As DNA, the CDR3 is TGCAGCGTAACCGGGACTAGCGGTAACTACGAGCAGTACTTC.

There are many counts of this clonotype. The V call is TRBV3-1, the J call TRBJ2-1; 9 bases align to TRBD1. The CDR3 totals 17 residues. CDR1 LGHDT and CDR2 YNNKEL come from the germline V gene (reference sequence). V lost 1 base to trimming and J lost 7 bases; unmatched junction nucleotides: 11. The CDR3 nucleotides read TGTGCCAGCAGCCAAGCCATACGGGACAGGGCAACGAATGAGCAGTTCTTC. This sequence encodes CASSQAIRDRATNEQFF.

This clonotype was seen a handful of times. The chain recombines TRBV2 with TRBJ2-1, with 9 positions matching TRBD2. CDR1 and CDR2 from the germline V gene are SNHLY and FYNNEI. The CDR3 is 15 amino acids. V lost 0 bases to trimming and J lost 12 bases; unmatched junction nucleotides: 9. In DNA, the CDR3 is TGTGCCAGCAGTGAAGCGGGCGGGGGGGCCTTAGTGCAGTTCTTC. Translating gives CASSEAGGGALVQFF.

The chain is built from TRBV24-1 and TRBJ2-7; 7 nucleotides match TRBD1. After removal of 3 bases from V and 6 bases from J, the junction contained 7 bases not matched to a gene. The CDR3 runs to 14 residues. Germline CDR1 is KGHDR and CDR2 is SFDVKD. CDR3 nucleotides: TGTGCCACCAGTGATCCGGGACAGCTAGCCGAGCAGTACTTC. Translating gives CATSDPGQLAEQYF.

This clonotype has only a few counts. This may arise from a read error, as a much more abundant clone is one base away. The chain carries TRBV7-9 and TRBJ2-2; no clear D. The germline gives CDR1 SEHNR, CDR2 FQNEAQ (reference sequence). CDR3 length equals 13 residues. V lost 1 base, J lost 6 bases, and 6 bases lay in between. CDR3 sequence: CASSLELPGELFF. The CDR3 DNA reads TGTGCCAGCAGCTTAGAGCTGCCCGGGGAGCTGTTTTTT.

About this clonotype itself: A much larger clone sits a single nucleotide away, making a read error possible. The chain has TRBV10-3 and TRBJ2-5, with 11 bases fitting TRBD1. This CDR3 has 16 residues. Trimming took 0 bases from V and 9 from J; bases not matched to a gene: 9. Germline CDR1 ENHRY, CDR2 SYGVKD. CDR3 coding DNA: TGTGCCATCAGTGAGTCCCGGACAGGGGGCGAGTCGTCCCAGTACTTC. Protein product: CAISESRTGGESSQYF.

Many counts were recorded for this clonotype. The V call is TRBV20-1, the J call TRBJ2-3; D is unresolved. The CDR3 contains 13 residues. Germline CDR1 and CDR2: DFQATT and SNEGSKA (reference sequence). The germline V and J ends were trimmed by 0 bases and 6 bases, with 10 bases remaining between them. The CDR3 DNA follows: TGCAGTGCTAGAGATCTGGCCCCGGATACGCAGTATTTT. Protein sequence: CSARDLAPDTQYF.

This rearrangement joins TRBV4-3 to TRBJ2-7; 10 bases fit TRBD2. This CDR3 is built from 16 residues. Germline V gives CDR1 LGHNA, CDR2 YSLEER. Trimming removed 0 bases from V and 7 bases from J; junction bases left unmatched: 9. CDR3 loop: CASSQDRVAGGLEQYF. In DNA, the CDR3 is TGCGCCAGCAGCCAAGATAGGGTAGCGGGAGGATTAGAGCAGTACTTC.

In its sample, this clonotype was seen many times. This chain joins TRBV9 and TRBJ2-3; the D gene could be TRBD1 or TRBD2 (5 bases each). CDR1 is SGDLS, CDR2 YYNGEE, per germline. The V and J ends lost 0 bases and 0 bases respectively, with 26 bases between them. This CDR3 has 21 amino acids. CDR3 bases: TGTGCCAGCAGCGTAGCCACTTCCACCCCGGGACCGACCCCTAGCACAGATACGCAGTATTTT. This gives the protein CASSVATSTPGPTPSTDTQYF. Complete variable domain (other parts from reference TRBV9 and TRBJ2-3): DSGVTQTPKHLITATGQRVTLRCSPRSGDLSVYWYQQSLDQGLQFLIQYYNGEERAKGNILERFSAQQFPDLHSELNLSSLELGDSALYFCASSVATSTPGPTPSTDTQYFGPGTRLTVL.

This clonotype was counted between two and nine times. The V gene is TRBV19, the J gene TRBJ1-6; TRBD1 matches 11 bases. This CDR3 region has 17 residues. The trim removed 6 bases at V and 6 bases at J, leaving 10 bases unmatched. Germline CDR1 is LNHDA and CDR2 is SQIVND (reference sequence). The CDR3 nucleotides are TGTGCCAGTAGACGGATGGGACAGGGGGTGAGTAATTCACCCCTCCACTTT. It encodes CASRRMGQGVSNSPLHF.

This clonotype was seen at least ten times. At one of its ends the junction is not consistent with the germline gene, which may arise from a read error. The rearrangement joins TRBV5-1 to TRBJ2-3; possible D gene TRBD2, 6 bases. The CDR3 loop spans 13 amino acids. Germline values: CDR1 SGHRS, CDR2 YFSETQ. CDR3 residues: CASSLEGADTQYF. The CDR3 DNA follows: TGTGCCAGCAGCTTGGAGGGAGCAGATACGCAGTATTTT.

The chain has TRBV12-3 or TRBV12-4 and TRBJ2-1; 7 bases fit TRBD1. This CDR3 spans 14 amino acids. Trimming took 6 bases from V and 9 from J; bases not matched to a gene: 11. The CDR3 loop reads CASSSGKGAIEQFF. The CDR3 DNA reads TGTGCCAGCAGCTCCGGGAAGGGGGCTATTGAGCAGTTCTTC.

This clonotype was seen many times. V is TRBV27 and J is TRBJ2-5; TRBD1 agrees at 10 bases. Germline lookup yields CDR1 MNHEY and CDR2 SMNVEV (reference sequence). The length of the CDR3 is 15 residues. The trim removed 4 bases at V and 3 bases at J, leaving 5 bases unmatched. The CDR3 here is CASSSVGTGEETQYF. The CDR3 bases are TGTGCCAGCAGTTCCGTTGGGACAGGGGAAGAGACCCAGTACTTC.

This clonotype was observed a few times. This rearrangement joins TRBV4-2 to TRBJ2-3, with D possibly TRBD2 on 6 matching bases. Between the trimmed V and J ends, which lost 2 bases and 2 bases, there was a span of 14 bases. The CDR3 runs to 16 residues. Germline loops: CDR1 LGHNA, CDR2 YNFKEQ. The CDR3 loop is CASSQPPGLNTDTQYF. The CDR3 nucleotides read TGTGCCAGCAGCCAACCACCGGGACTGAACACAGATACGCAGTATTTT.

This clonotype was recorded at least ten times. The chain has TRBV6-5 and TRBJ2-3; 10 nucleotides match TRBD2. With 4 bases clipped from V and 2 bases from J, the junction kept 9 bases outside the gene matches. Germline CDR1 MNHEY, CDR2 SVGAGI. There are 17 residues in the CDR3. CDR3 sequence reads: CASSLGTSGVSTDTQYF. CDR3 DNA sequence: TGTGCCAGCAGTTTGGGTACTAGCGGGGTCTCCACAGATACGCAGTATTTT.

This clonotype has just a few counts. J is TRBJ2-3 and V is TRBV9; the match to TRBD2 covers 10 bases. This CDR3 has 17 residues. Per the germline V gene, CDR1 is SGDLS and CDR2 is YYNGEE. The trim removed 3 bases at V and 5 bases at J, leaving 12 bases unmatched. This CDR3 reads CASSDEISGGAEDTQYF. CDR3 DNA sequence: TGTGCCAGCAGCGATGAAATAAGCGGGGGGGCAGAAGATACGCAGTATTTT.